This T cell receptor (beta chain) was recorded in a study of blood T cell repertoires in COVID-19. Looking at the study overall: PBMCs, B-cell-depleted T cells, or T cells provided the cDNA or gDNA that made up the material.

In the authors' methods: Amplification of reference gene primers was used by the study to estimate nucleated cell counts. The method was immunoSEQ multiplex PCR; TCRdb's version includes in-frame clones alone and lacks a portion of them. The V and J calls and clone size were taken over from that table, and D and trimming were inferred from the DNA. The data show around 300,000 clones, more than 70% seen once. Germline V gene lookup returns CDR1 LNHDA and CDR2 SQIVND (reference sequence). CDR3 length equals 15 residues. Trimming stripped 5 bases from V and 7 bases from J, with 18 bases between. This clonotype was obtained from a woman aged 25-40 years with COVID-19, enrolled during active disease. The sample was peripheral blood. V is TRBV19 and J is TRBJ1-5, with a tentative D call TRBD1 (6 bases). The CDR3 nucleotides read TGTGCCAGTAGTTTCGGTGTGGGGGCGGTCCAGCCCCAGCATTTT. This gives the protein CASSFGVGAVQPQHF. Based on the CDR3 plus reference TRBV19 and TRBJ1-5, the full variable domain is DGGITQSPKYLFRKEGQNVTLSCEQNLNHDAMYWYRQDPGQGLRLIYYSQIVNDFQKGDIAEGYSVSREKKESFPLTVTSAQKNPTAFYLCASSFGVGAVQPQHFGDGTRLSIL.